This T cell receptor beta chain was profiled in a study of response to subunit inactivated influenza vaccine. TCRdb reprocessed the RT-PCR reads with MiXCR, giving one entry per CDR3 protein. The sample contains 430,000 or so distinct CDR3 sequences, approximately 11% of which appear only once. In this sample, this clonotype turned up a few times. Germline V CDR1 and CDR2: SGHRS, YFSETQ. Deletions cut 4 bases from V and 3 bases from J, with 17 bases between. This CDR3 spans 15 amino acids. The TCR originated in a man in his fifties or sixties who received an inactivated influenza vaccine. This chain links TRBV5-1 with TRBJ2-7; the D gene is possibly TRBD1 (6 bases). This specimen was PBMCs from blood, taken more than 35 days after vaccination. The DNA for the CDR3 is TGCGCCAGCAGCATTTCCGGGACATCCAGCTACGAGCAGTACTTC. Translation gives CASSISGTSSYEQYF.